The 11 T cell receptor beta chains below come from one sample, sequenced in a study of blood T cell repertoires in COVID-19. Measured with immunoSEQ multiplex PCR; TCRdb has only the in-frame clones, and not every one. The sample holds some 300,000 clones, approximately 88% seen once. The sequenced material came from peripheral blood. Receptors originate from a woman in her thirties who had recovered from COVID-19.

This chain connects TRBV2 to TRBJ2-5, with D perhaps TRBD1 (5 bases). CDR3 length equals 13 residues. Germline V gives CDR1 SNHLY, CDR2 FYNNEI. V was trimmed by 1 base and J by 7 bases, leaving 10 bases between them. Written as DNA, the CDR3 is TGTGCCAGCAGTGAAGAAGGGGTTGGGACCCAGTACTTC. Its translation: CASSEEGVGTQYF.

The chain employs TRBV5-4 and TRBJ1-1; no clear D gene. CDR1 is SGHNT, CDR2 YYREEE, per germline (reference sequence). Between the trimmed V and J ends, which lost 0 bases and 1 base, there was a span of 4 bases. The CDR3 is made up of 13 amino acids. The CDR3 loop is CASSLERNTEAFF. CDR3 DNA sequence: TGTGCCAGCAGCTTGGAGAGGAACACTGAAGCTTTCTTT. Full variable domain (rest looked up from reference TRBV5-4 and TRBJ1-1): ETGVTQSPTHLIKTRGQQVTLRCSSQSGHNTVSWYQQALGQGPQFIFQYYREEENGRGNFPPRFSGLQFPNYSSELNVNALELDDSALYLCASSLERNTEAFFGQGTRLTVV.

The chain carries TRBV7-9 and TRBJ2-1; 9 bases are a match to TRBD1. The trim removed 3 bases at V and 5 bases at J, leaving 5 bases unmatched. Looked up from germline, CDR1 is SEHNR and CDR2 is FQNEAQ (reference sequence). The CDR3 sequence is 15 residues long. The CDR3 region is CASSFDRGRNNEQFF. Written as DNA, the CDR3 is TGTGCCAGCAGCTTCGACAGGGGGAGAAACAATGAGCAGTTCTTC.

This chain joins TRBV5-1 and TRBJ2-5; possibly TRBD1 for D (6 bases). CDR3 length: 14 amino acids. Trimming removed 2 bases from V and 5 bases from J, with 13 bases in between. In germline, CDR1 is SGHRS, CDR2 YFSETQ. The CDR3 loop reads CASSFNREIETQYF. The CDR3 DNA reads TGCGCCAGCAGCTTTAACAGGGAGATCGAGACCCAGTACTTC.

This chain uses TRBV4-2 with TRBJ2-5, with 7 bases identical to TRBD2. V gave up 0 bases and J gave up 4 bases; unmatched junction bases: 8. Germline CDR1 is LGHNA and CDR2 is YNFKEQ. The CDR3 has 16 amino acids. The CDR3 DNA sequence: TGTGCCAGCAGCCAAGATCCCCTAGCGGATAGAGAGACCCAGTACTTC. Translation: CASSQDPLADRETQYF.

The chain links TRBV5-1 to TRBJ1-4; D unclear. The ends were cut back, 1 base at V and 7 bases at J, with 23 bases in the middle. The CDR3 has 18 residues. Germline values: CDR1 SGHRS, CDR2 YFSETQ. The CDR3 region is CASSLTGSGLIKGEKLFF. The CDR3 coding sequence is TGCGCCAGCAGCTTGACGGGTAGCGGACTAATAAAGGGTGAAAAACTGTTTTTT.

The genes are TRBV9 and TRBJ2-5, with 9 bases matching TRBD2. Trimming cost V 2 bases and J 1 base; bases outside gene matches: 12. The CDR3 extends over 18 amino acids. Germline loops: CDR1 SGDLS, CDR2 YYNGEE. The CDR3 DNA reads TGTGCCAGCAGCGTGAGCCCTTACCTGCGGGGGGGCCAAGAGACCCAGTACTTC. Translating gives CASSVSPYLRGGQETQYF. Using reference TRBV9 and TRBJ2-5 for the parts outside the CDR3, the full variable domain is DSGVTQTPKHLITATGQRVTLRCSPRSGDLSVYWYQQSLDQGLQFLIQYYNGEERAKGNILERFSAQQFPDLHSELNLSSLELGDSALYFCASSVSPYLRGGQETQYFGPGTRLLVL.

The chain uses TRBV3-1 (or the pseudogene TRBV3-2) and TRBJ2-1, with D perhaps TRBD1 (5 bases). The CDR3 contains 14 residues. V lost 3 bases and J lost 4, with 10 bases in between. Germline CDR1 and CDR2: LGHDT and YNNKEL (reference sequence). The CDR3 bases are TGTGCCAGCAGCCATAGACGGACATACAATGAGCAGTTCTTC. It yields the protein CASSHRRTYNEQFF.

The rearrangement links TRBV12-3 or TRBV12-4 to TRBJ2-5; weak D call: TRBD2 (5 bases). This CDR3 is built from 13 residues. The germline V and J ends were trimmed by 6 bases and 5 bases, with 13 bases remaining between them. For the CDR3, the DNA is TGTGCCAGCAGCCCGGGGTACGGGGAGACCCAGTACTTC. Translation: CASSPGYGETQYF.

The chain joins TRBV2 to TRBJ2-7; D perhaps matches TRBD2 (5 bases). Germline-derived CDR1 and CDR2 are SNHLY and FYNNEI. The V end lost 6 bases, the J end lost 1 base, and 10 bases lay between the germline ends. CDR3 length equals 13 residues. CDR3 nucleotides: TGTGCCAGCAGCGGGGATCCTTCCTACGAGCAGTACTTC. Its protein product is CASSGDPSYEQYF.

The genes are TRBV13 and TRBJ1-1; a possible D gene is TRBD1 (5 bases). The CDR3 runs 14 residues. The germline V and J ends were trimmed by 5 bases and 6 bases, with 16 bases remaining between them. Germline CDR1 is PRHDT and CDR2 is FYEKMQ (reference sequence). The CDR3 DNA follows: TGTGCCAGCAGCGCCCAAACAGGTCCCCCTGAAGCTTTCTTT. This translates into CASSAQTGPPEAFF.